This entry is about one TCR beta chain. Its target is unknown. The sample is drawn from a study of blood T cells in healthy people across ages. Study conclusions and caveats: Age brought a roughly linear fall in TCR beta diversity measured per million T cells.

Sample-barcoded 5' priming and a J-beta primer mix drove a second PCR of about 7 to 11 cycles. TCRdb reprocessed the 5' RACE reads with MiXCR, giving one entry per CDR3 protein. The data hold roughly 2 million distinct CDR3 sequences, with less than 50% observed a single time. Trimming left V 0 bases short and J 7 bases short, with 12 bases between. Germline CDR1 is MRHNA and CDR2 is SNTAGT. The CDR3 runs to 14 residues. Each donor gave approximately 9.5 milliliters of peripheral blood. Extractions gave at least 5.5 micrograms of total RNA per sample. The sequenced material came from blood. The TCR comes from a woman in her thirties or forties in good health. This chain joins TRBV6-4 and TRBJ1-2; D may be TRBD1 (6 bases). The CDR3 region has the DNA TGTGCCAGCAGTGACTCGAACAGGGCCAGTGGCTACACCTTC. Its translation is CASSDSNRASGYTF.